This TCR beta chain was recovered during a study of blood T cell repertoires in COVID-19. Study summary: T cells, B-cell-depleted T cells, or PBMCs provided the cDNA or gDNA that served as material.

The table came from immunoSEQ multiplex PCR; TCRdb's copy has only in-frame clones and leaves some out. The repertoire holds 250,000 or so clones, with 80% to 90% as singletons. CDR1 is MNHEY, CDR2 SVGAGI, per germline. V shed 6 bases and J 4 bases; nucleotides not matched to a gene: 13. This CDR3 has 16 residues. Individuals drawn from around 25 US areas were roughly 18 to 89 years old. Shortly before study entry, within 2 weeks, exposed participants had met a COVID-19 case. This receptor was identified in a woman in her thirties or forties who had been exposed to COVID-19. The rearrangement uses TRBV6-5 and TRBJ2-5, with TRBD1 matching 8 bases. The sequenced material came from PBMCs or T cells enriched from blood (not recorded which). The CDR3 loop is CASSYASGGEGETQYF. CDR3 DNA sequence: TGTGCCAGCAGCTACGCCTCAGGGGGCGAAGGAGAGACCCAGTACTTC.